The clone carrying this T cell receptor beta chain showed up just a few times. This specimen comes from a study of T cell changes during pregnancy in multiple sclerosis. The repertoire was sequenced with immunoSEQ multiplex PCR; TCRdb's copy has only in-frame clones and lacks some. Of around 33,000 clones in the sample, around 90% are singletons; the top ten hold roughly 4%. The CDR3 consists of 16 residues. CDR1 is SGHNT and CDR2 is YENEEA in the germline V gene. Trimming shortened V by 6 bases and J by 0 bases, and 17 bases separated the two germline ends. The sequencing here drew on CD8+ T cells from peripheral blood mononuclear cells, taken in the third trimester of pregnancy. The genes are TRBV11-3 and TRBJ1-1; a weak D match, TRBD1 (5 bases). The sequence was collected from a female donor with multiple sclerosis, enrolled in a pregnancy study. The CDR3 region has the DNA TGTGCCAGCAGGAACCGGGCCCCAGGGATGAACACTGAAGCTTTCTTT. Translated, it gives CASRNRAPGMNTEAFF.